This passage covers 24 T cell receptor beta chains from one sample sequenced in a study of T-cell reconstitution after alpha-beta-depleted transplantation in children. Construction of the TCRbeta library involved unique molecular identifiers. One entry per CDR3 protein results from TCRdb running MiXCR on the PCR reads. The sample lists about 870,000 distinct CDR3 sequences, roughly 16% occurring once. The sample consisted of PBMCs, mostly from graft donor cells, taken 360 days after TCRalphabeta/CD19-depleted stem cell transplant. The receptors were gathered from a male patient between 5 and 17 years old who had a stem cell transplant for acute lymphoblastic leukemia, so the T cells may come from the graft donor.

This clonotype came up a few times. The chain employs TRBV12-3 or TRBV12-4 and TRBJ1-2, with a weak D call TRBD1 (5 bases). Between the trimmed V and J ends, which lost 4 bases and 0 bases, there was a span of 12 bases. This CDR3 spans 15 amino acids. In DNA, the CDR3 is TGTGCCAGCAGTTCCCAGGGAAGAGCTAACTATGGCTACACCTTC. Translation: CASSSQGRANYGYTF.

This clonotype was counted ten times or more. This chain connects TRBV15 to TRBJ2-1; D gene ambiguous. The ends were cut back, 0 bases at V and 10 bases at J, with 10 bases in the middle. Germline V gene lookup returns CDR1 LNHNV and CDR2 YYDKDF (reference sequence). CDR3 size: 13 residues. The CDR3 here is CATSRDFIIEQFF. DNA of the CDR3: TGTGCCACCAGCAGAGATTTCATCATCGAGCAGTTCTTC.

There are a few counts of this clonotype. The V call is TRBV7-2, the J call TRBJ2-1, with 7 bases that match TRBD1. Germline assignment: CDR1 SGHTA and CDR2 FQGNSA. The CDR3 length is 16 residues. The ends lost 2 bases at V and 4 bases at J; junction bases unmatched: 8. CDR3 nucleotide sequence: TGTGCCAGCAGCTTATTACAGGGGAAGGTTTACAATGAGCAGTTCTTC. It specifies CASSLLQGKVYNEQFF.

This clonotype has more than one count but fewer than ten. The rearrangement uses TRBV11-2 and TRBJ1-2, with a weak D call TRBD1 (5 bases). The CDR3 covers 15 residues. V was pared by 1 base and J by 5 bases, with 14 bases between. Germline V gene data show CDR1 as SGHAT and CDR2 as FQNNGV. CDR3 sequence: CASSLATGLTYGYTF. CDR3 in DNA: TGTGCCAGCAGCTTAGCAACAGGCCTAACGTATGGCTACACCTTC.

This rearrangement joins TRBV4-2 to TRBJ1-3, with D maybe TRBD1 (5 bases). CDR1 is LGHNA, CDR2 YNFKEQ, per germline. Deletions cut 0 bases from V and 0 bases from J, with 15 bases between. The CDR3 runs to 18 residues. The CDR3 region is CASSQDASGAFSGNTIYF. In DNA form, the CDR3 reads TGTGCCAGCAGCCAAGATGCGTCCGGGGCCTTCTCTGGAAACACCATATATTTT.

This clonotype occurred a few times. The rearrangement joins TRBV7-6 to TRBJ2-1; TRBD2 matches at 8 bases. This CDR3 region has 16 residues. V shed 1 base, J shed 2 bases, and the junction held 4 bases outside the gene matches. CDR1 is SGHVS, CDR2 FNYEAQ, per germline. The CDR3 coding sequence is TGTGCCAGCAGCTTAGGGGCAGCGGGGGCCTACAATGAGCAGTTCTTC. Protein sequence: CASSLGAAGAYNEQFF.

The gene calls are TRBV13 and TRBJ2-1; D gene uncertain. The CDR3 spans 13 residues. CDR1 and CDR2 from the germline V gene are PRHDT and FYEKMQ (reference sequence). The germline V and J ends were trimmed by 5 bases and 7 bases, with 12 bases remaining between them. DNA for the CDR3: TGTGCCAGCAGCACACCCGAGTTAAATGAGCAGTTCTTC. Its translation is CASSTPELNEQFF.

This clonotype was detected only a few times. The CDR3 sequence is CASSQSEFTGELFF. In DNA form, the CDR3 reads TGCGCCAGCAGTCAATCTGAGTTCACCGGGGAGCTGTTTTTT. This sequence joins TRBV23-1 and TRBJ2-2; D ambiguous. TRBV23-1 is known as an ORF, though its function is uncertain. The CDR3 has 14 residues. The V gene lost 0 bases and the J gene lost 4 bases, with 6 bases spanning the gap.

This clonotype was found a few times. The rearrangement uses TRBV5-6 and TRBJ2-3, with 8 bases matching TRBD2. Germline trimming cut 4 bases from V and 2 bases from J; bases unmatched to any gene: 9. Germline values: CDR1 SGHDT, CDR2 YYEEEE. This CDR3 is 16 amino acids long. This CDR3 reads CASSLQPGLVTDTQYF. The CDR3 coding sequence is TGTGCCAGCAGCCTGCAACCGGGACTAGTCACAGATACGCAGTATTTT.

This chain joins TRBV20-1 and TRBJ1-6, with D perhaps matching TRBD1 (5 bases). CDR1 and CDR2 (germline): DFQATT, SNEGSKA (reference sequence). The CDR3 runs 16 residues. V was clipped by 0 bases and J by 7 bases, with 16 bases between them. The CDR3 region has the DNA TGCAGTGCTAGAGAAAGAGGTGCAGGGCGGAATTCACCCCTCCACTTT. Its translation: CSARERGAGRNSPLHF.

The table lists this clonotype with many counts. The gene calls are TRBV12-3 or TRBV12-4 and TRBJ2-1; TRBD2 agrees at 8 bases. This CDR3 is 14 amino acids long. Germline trimming cut 2 bases from V and 12 bases from J; bases unmatched to any gene: 9. The CDR3 sequence: CASSLRTPGRGQFF. The CDR3 bases are TGTGCCAGCAGTTTAAGGACGCCCGGGAGGGGGCAGTTCTTC.

This clonotype was counted a few times. The rearrangement links TRBV27 to TRBJ2-7; 7 bases are shared with TRBD2. This CDR3 is 15 amino acids long. CDR1 and CDR2 from the germline V gene are MNHEY and SMNVEV (reference sequence). The trim removed 4 bases at V and 1 base at J, leaving 7 bases unmatched. CDR3 protein: CASSWVTSRSYEQYF. The CDR3 nucleotides are TGTGCCAGCAGTTGGGTGACTAGCAGGTCCTACGAGCAGTACTTC.

This CDR3 is CASSQTGTSYEQYF. Written as DNA, the CDR3 is TGTGCCAGCAGCCAAACGGGAACCTCCTACGAGCAGTACTTC. The rearrangement joins TRBV3-1 to TRBJ2-7; D perhaps matches TRBD2 (5 bases). V was pared by 2 bases and J by 0 bases, with 8 bases between. This CDR3 is built from 14 residues. Germline CDR1 reads LGHDT; CDR2 reads YNNKEL (reference sequence).

The chain joins TRBV12-3 or TRBV12-4 to TRBJ2-2, with 8 positions matching TRBD2. J gave up 1 base and V 6 bases, and 7 bases lay outside the gene matches. This CDR3 contains 16 residues. CDR3 sequence reads: CASRPGGALNTGELFF. The CDR3 nucleotides are TGTGCCAGCAGACCCGGGGGGGCTTTGAACACCGGGGAGCTGTTTTTT.

The chain joins TRBV4-1 to TRBJ1-6; tentatively, D is TRBD1 (5 bases). The CDR3 is 15 residues long. Germline V gives CDR1 MGHRA, CDR2 YSYEKL. V was cut by 4 bases and J by 7 bases, with 14 bases left in between. The CDR3 protein is CASSRVTVGNSPLHF. CDR3 DNA sequence: TGCGCCAGCAGCCGGGTGACAGTTGGGAATTCACCCCTCCACTTT.

At least ten counts were recorded for this clonotype. This chain uses TRBV5-1 with TRBJ1-5, with no clear D. Trimming took 0 bases from V and 2 from J, leaving 6 bases between them. In germline, CDR1 is SGHRS, CDR2 YFSETQ. CDR3 length: 14 amino acids. CDR3 residues: CASSLGGGNQPQHF. In DNA form, the CDR3 reads TGCGCCAGCAGCTTGGGGGGTGGCAATCAGCCCCAGCATTTT.

The chain has TRBV12-3 or TRBV12-4 and TRBJ2-7; 12 bases align to TRBD1. The CDR3 has 15 residues. V trimming: 3 bases; J trimming: 7 bases; junction bases outside the gene matches: 7. In DNA form, the CDR3 reads TGTGCCAGCAGTTTGTGGGGACAGGGGGCTAATGAGCAGTACTTC. It encodes CASSLWGQGANEQYF.

This chain uses TRBV29-1 with TRBJ2-3; D is perhaps TRBD2 (6 bases). The length of the CDR3 is 14 residues. Trimming removed 6 bases from V and 2 bases from J, with 15 bases in between. CDR1 is SQVTM, CDR2 ANQGSEA, per germline. CDR3 sequence (DNA): TGCAGCGTACTAGCCCCGGGGTCCACAGATACGCAGTATTTT. Translated: CSVLAPGSTDTQYF.

This clonotype was detected ten times or more. V gene TRBV20-1 combines with J gene TRBJ2-5; D may be TRBD2 (5 bases). The length of the CDR3 is 13 residues. CDR1 DFQATT and CDR2 SNEGSKA come from the germline V gene (reference sequence). The V end lost 5 bases, the J end lost 1 base, and 11 bases lay between the germline ends. The CDR3 DNA reads as TGCAGTGCTGGCCCGACTATCCAAGAGACCCAGTACTTC. This codes for CSAGPTIQETQYF.

This clonotype was observed a handful of times. The chain's CDR3 is CASSSRQVAVTF. The CDR3 DNA reads as TGTGCCAGCAGCTCGCGACAGGTGGCGGTTACCTTC. This sequence joins TRBV7-9 and TRBJ1-2; TRBD1 is a possible D gene (6 bases). CDR1 is SEHNR, CDR2 FQNEAQ, per germline (reference sequence). Between the trimmed V and J ends, which lost 4 bases and 14 bases, there was a span of 17 bases. The CDR3 is 12 amino acids.

The table lists this clonotype with a few counts. The chain has TRBV15 and TRBJ2-3, with D unresolved. Germline V gives CDR1 LNHNV, CDR2 YYDKDF (reference sequence). The CDR3 is 15 residues long. V lost 1 base, J lost 3 bases, and 11 bases lay in between. The CDR3 reads CATSRGGVATDTQYF. The CDR3 DNA sequence: TGTGCCACCAGCAGAGGCGGTGTGGCAACAGATACGCAGTATTTT.

J is TRBJ2-5 and V is TRBV18; 9 positions agree with TRBD1. The CDR3 runs to 18 residues. CDR1 and CDR2 from the germline V gene are KGHSH and LQKENI. V gave up 2 bases and J gave up 1 base; unmatched junction bases: 11. CDR3 in amino acids: CASSPAGTGYYVQETQYF. CDR3 DNA sequence: TGTGCCAGCTCACCAGCCGGGACAGGGTACTATGTCCAAGAGACCCAGTACTTC. Combining the CDR3 with reference TRBV18 and TRBJ2-5 gives the whole variable domain NAGVMQNPRHLVRRRGQEARLRCSPMKGHSHVYWYRQLPEEGLKFMVYLQKENIIDESGMPKERFSAEFPKEGPSILRIQQVVRGDSAAYFCASSPAGTGYYVQETQYFGPGTRLLVL.

This rearrangement joins TRBV5-1 to TRBJ1-2; D gene uncertain. CDR3 length: 15 amino acids. V lost 0 bases and J 2 bases, leaving 11 bases between the germline ends. Germline V lookup: CDR1 SGHRS, CDR2 YFSETQ. The CDR3 region is CASSLGRHQNYGYTF. The CDR3 bases are TGCGCCAGCAGCTTGGGCCGACACCAAAACTATGGCTACACCTTC.

This clonotype was picked up many times. The chain links TRBV5-1 to TRBJ2-1, with D possibly matching TRBD1 (5 bases). With 0 bases removed from V and 7 bases from J, the gap between germline ends came to 14 bases. Germline values: CDR1 SGHRS, CDR2 YFSETQ. The CDR3 is 15 amino acids. CDR3 residues: CASSLAGAVKNEQFF. The DNA for the CDR3 is TGCGCCAGCAGCTTGGCTGGGGCGGTCAAAAATGAGCAGTTCTTC.